Following are 8 T cell receptor beta chains from one sample sequenced in a study of cytomegalovirus exposure and HLA in healthy donors (dated by TCRdb to about 2017). Libraries were made using the immunoSEQ multiplex PCR assay. The multiplex PCR relied on a mix of 60 forward primers for TCR Vbeta segments and 13 reverse primers for TCR Jbeta segments. Held by TCRdb, this immuneACCESS table contains in-frame sequences only and omits some clones. Under half of the omission traces to an unresolved V gene where checked; the cause of the rest is unknown. The sample table shows around 260,000 clones, and around 80% are seen once. The top ten constitute 0.3% to 0.35% of the sample. Sequenced: PBMCs. These receptors originate from a girl aged 2-10 years in good health and CMV-seronegative.

The CDR3 sequence: CASSCPPKGGDFYEQYF. The DNA for the CDR3 is TGTGCCAGCAGTTGTCCCCCCAAAGGGGGGGACTTTTACGAGCAGTACTTC. The chain combines TRBV7-9 with TRBJ2-7; possibly TRBD2 for D (7 bases). The length of the CDR3 is 17 residues. Germline CDR1 and CDR2: SEHNR and FQNEAQ (reference sequence). The V and J ends lost 6 bases and 4 bases respectively, with 25 bases between them.

The genes are TRBV28 and TRBJ2-7; D unresolved. V was clipped by 8 bases and J by 1 base, with 6 bases between them. Germline V lookup: CDR1 MDHEN, CDR2 SYDVKM. The CDR3 totals 11 residues. CDR3 bases: TGTGCCAGCGGCGGTTCCTACGAGCAGTACTTC. The encoded protein is CASGGSYEQYF.

This clone was observed once. This chain connects TRBV19 to TRBJ2-2; maybe TRBD1 (6 bases). Germline V CDR1 and CDR2: LNHDA, SQIVND (reference sequence). Trimming took off 3 bases at V and 6 bases at J, with 11 bases between the two ends. There are 14 residues in the CDR3. The CDR3: CASSIRGYSGELFF. As DNA, the CDR3 is TGTGCCAGTAGTATTAGGGGGTATTCCGGGGAGCTGTTTTTT.

This chain connects TRBV19 to TRBJ2-5; D might be TRBD2 (5 bases). Germline V gene sequence: CDR1 LNHDA, CDR2 SQIVND (reference sequence). This CDR3 region has 16 residues. Deletions cut 5 bases from V and 5 bases from J, with 21 bases between. In DNA, the CDR3 is TGTGCCAGTAGTTTCAGGTTTCCCCTGAGGGAGGAGACCCAGTACTTC. This codes for CASSFRFPLREETQYF. Complete variable domain (other parts from reference TRBV19 and TRBJ2-5): DGGITQSPKYLFRKEGQNVTLSCEQNLNHDAMYWYRQDPGQGLRLIYYSQIVNDFQKGDIAEGYSVSREKKESFPLTVTSAQKNPTAFYLCASSFRFPLREETQYFGPGTRLLVL.

The chain has TRBV5-6 and TRBJ2-7, with TRBD1 identical over 9 bases. Germline V gene data show CDR1 as SGHDT and CDR2 as YYEEEE. V trimming: 4 bases; J trimming: 10 bases; junction bases outside the gene matches: 12. The CDR3 has 14 amino acids. The CDR3 sequence is CASSIGTGSAEQYF. CDR3 coding DNA: TGTGCCAGCAGCATTGGGACAGGGAGCGCGGAACAGTACTTC.

This sequence joins TRBV29-1 and TRBJ2-2, with 8 bases lining up with TRBD1. J gave up 0 bases and V 4 bases, and 1 base lay outside the gene matches. The CDR3 has 14 amino acids. CDR1 and CDR2 from the germline V gene are SQVTM and ANQGSEA. The CDR3 DNA sequence: TGCAGCGTTGCGGGACAGGCGAACACCGGGGAGCTGTTTTTT. Encoded protein: CSVAGQANTGELFF.

This sequence joins TRBV27 and TRBJ2-1, with TRBD1 as a possible D gene (6 bases). The V and J ends lost 6 bases and 0 bases respectively, with 15 bases between them. The CDR3 runs to 16 residues. The germline V gene encodes CDR1 MNHEY and CDR2 SMNVEV (reference sequence). In DNA, the CDR3 is TGTGCCAGCAGGACCAAGGGGGATATCTCCTACAATGAGCAGTTCTTC. Translated, it gives CASRTKGDISYNEQFF.

This chain connects TRBV4-2 to TRBJ1-2; D is ambiguous. This CDR3 contains 13 residues. V lost 0 bases, J lost 8 bases, and 10 bases lay in between. Germline CDR1 is LGHNA and CDR2 is YNFKEQ. In DNA, the CDR3 is TGTGCCAGCAGCCAAGAAGCGTCGTGGGGCTACACCTTC. Translating gives CASSQEASWGYTF.